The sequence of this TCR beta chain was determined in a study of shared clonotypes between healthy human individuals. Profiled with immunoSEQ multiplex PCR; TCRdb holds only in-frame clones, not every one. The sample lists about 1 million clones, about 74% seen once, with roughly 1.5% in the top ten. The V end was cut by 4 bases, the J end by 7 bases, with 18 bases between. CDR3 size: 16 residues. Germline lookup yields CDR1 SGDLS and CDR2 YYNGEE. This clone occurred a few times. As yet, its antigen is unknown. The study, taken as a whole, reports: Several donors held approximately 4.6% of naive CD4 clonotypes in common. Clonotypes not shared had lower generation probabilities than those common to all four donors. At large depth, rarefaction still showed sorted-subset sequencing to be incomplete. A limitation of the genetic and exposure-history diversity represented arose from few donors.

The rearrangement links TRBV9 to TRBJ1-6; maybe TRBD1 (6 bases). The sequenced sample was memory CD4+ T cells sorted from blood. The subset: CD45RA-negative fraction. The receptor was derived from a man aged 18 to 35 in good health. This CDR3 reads CASSQHGQPENSPLHF. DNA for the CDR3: TGTGCCAGCAGCCAACATGGACAGCCCGAAAATTCACCCCTCCACTTT.